This TCR beta chain stems from a study of blood T cells in healthy people across ages (dated by TCRdb to between 2014 and 2017). Turning to the overall study: Template switching captured roughly one uniquely barcoded TCR beta cDNA molecule per two T cells in model experiments. For two donors (one aged 18 to 30 and one aged 80 or older), the study analyzed two additional independent replicas of 1 million unique cDNA reads from the same blood draw. Donors were grouped into four age groups: young (average 16 years), middle-aged (around 39), aged (62) and long-lived (roughly 80). Donors of different ages were randomly distributed across sequencing lanes to avoid experimental bias. The study measured age-related changes in TCR beta repertoire diversity using deep sequencing normalized with unique cDNA molecular identifiers.

The 39 donors, aged roughly 6 to 100 years, were systemically healthy Caucasian individuals from Russia. Each donor gave 8 to 10 milliliters of peripheral blood, collected into EDTA-treated Vacutainer tubes. Ficoll-Paque density-gradient centrifugation was used to isolate PBMCs, with at least 6.5 million per sample. Trizol reagent was used to extract total RNA from the PBMCs, yielding at least 5 micrograms per sample. Naive CD45RAhigh/CD27high T cell percentages were measured by flow cytometry on a PBMC aliquot from every donor. Overall results and qualifications from the work: Observed TCR beta diversity correlated strongly with the percentage of naive T cells measured by flow cytometry. Conclusive comparison of naive and antigen-experienced compartments was prevented by the profiling of bulk unsorted PBMCs. The CMV infection status of donors was not known, potentially confounding age-related changes in expanded clonotypes. Total diversity estimates from one million sequenced T cells were considered lower bounds and underestimates. Compared with the aged group, the long-lived group had more naive CD4+ T cells, fewer expanded clones and increased TCR diversity, a pattern suggesting age selection. As age increased, observed TCR beta diversity per million T cells dropped in a roughly linear way, and a significant reduction was already evident by age 40.

According to the germline V gene, CDR1 reads SQVTM and CDR2 reads ANQGSEA. The CDR3 spans 13 residues, from the cysteine through the phenylalanine. Just the 39-base CDR3 DNA is kept, in frame starting at base 1. V is cut by 7 bases and J by 4 bases, and the space between the germline ends is 16 bases. Comments on this clonotype: What this receptor recognizes is not known. No base quality values were provided; no much bigger clone lies one nucleotide off.

Libraries came from 5' RACE. For sequencing, an Illumina HiSeq 2500 was employed. A second roughly 7 to 12 cycle PCR used a sample-barcoded 5' primer and a J-beta primer mix. A template-switch 5' adaptor carrying 12 random nucleotides introduced a unique molecular identifier onto each TCR beta cDNA molecule. At least 3 million CDR3-containing paired-end reads were obtained from each sample. The Mint cDNA synthesis kit, primed by a TRBC-specific oligonucleotide, was used to synthesize first-strand cDNA from all RNA. Following uracil-DNA glycosylase treatment, a first 18-cycle PCR with universal primers M1SS and BC2_uni_R was performed on all cDNA. The study's processing was this. Normalization of each sample was performed by random selection of 1 million high-quality reads, each carrying a distinct molecular identifier. Reads sharing molecular identifiers were discarded rather than binned into consensus sequences. MiTCR, run with a Q25 quality threshold and the strictest error-elimination algorithm, handled CDR3 identification, clonotype clustering and error correction. A nonparametric unseen species model with Euler transformation was used to estimate lower-bound total TCR beta diversity. The public reads were run again by TCRdb, first through fastp at Q25 and then through MiXCR, and only productive beta chains were kept. Rows are unified per CDR3 protein, each entry keeping the most common DNA and genes. These V and J calls originate from TCRdb's pipeline instead of the authors' own analysis. The sample yields roughly 800,000 distinct CDR3 sequences; around half were counted once. The ten largest clones add up to about two fifths of the sample.

Sequenced material: blood. This clonotype originated in a man aged 80 or over in good health. The chain links TRBV29-1 with TRBJ1-1, with the D gene not confidently named. The CDR3 here reads CSGGGPGFTEAFF. The base sequence is TGCAGCGGTGGAGGGCCGGGGTTCACTGAAGCTTTCTTT.